This record concerns one TCR beta chain sequence. Its specificity is not known. This entry belongs to a study of OX40 agonist ivuxolimab in advanced cancers. Overall study findings and caveats: No antigen was identified for the clonally expanded peripheral T cells.

Sequencing used immunoSEQ multiplex PCR; TCRdb keeps in-frame clones, though not all of them. The sample lists approximately 100,000 clones, 80% to 90% occurring once. Patients with a history of autoimmune disease or on systemic immunosuppression were excluded. The sample here was CD4+ or CD8+ T cells sorted from blood, taken in a trial of the OX40 agonist ivuxolimab. The source is an adult with an advanced solid tumor such as melanoma, head and neck, liver or kidney cancer.

CDR3 nucleotide sequence: TGTGCCAGCAGTTACTCGCAGGGTGTCGCTTTCTTT. Amino acids: CASSYSQGVAFF. V is TRBV6-5 and J is TRBJ1-1, with a weak D call TRBD1 (5 bases). With 0 bases removed from V and 11 bases from J, the gap between germline ends came to 10 bases. The CDR3 runs to 12 residues. The germline V gene has CDR1 MNHEY and CDR2 SVGAGI.